A single sample is the source of the 28 T cell receptor beta chains below, sequenced in a study of blood T cell repertoires in COVID-19. Measured with immunoSEQ multiplex PCR; TCRdb has only the in-frame clones, and not every one. The table includes 84,000 or so clones, over 75% detected once. The sample comprised peripheral blood. The origin of the receptors is a human donor in a cohort sampled during active COVID-19.

The chain is built from TRBV19 and TRBJ2-1, with TRBD1 matching over 9 bases. V lost 4 bases to trimming and J lost 9 bases; unmatched junction nucleotides: 10. The CDR3 is 15 amino acids. Germline CDR1 is LNHDA and CDR2 is SQIVND (reference sequence). In DNA form, the CDR3 reads TGTGCCAGTAGTACGGCGGGACAGGGCCTGAGTGAGCAGTTCTTC. Residues: CASSTAGQGLSEQFF. The full variable domain, its missing parts supplied by reference TRBV19 and TRBJ2-1, is DGGITQSPKYLFRKEGQNVTLSCEQNLNHDAMYWYRQDPGQGLRLIYYSQIVNDFQKGDIAEGYSVSREKKESFPLTVTSAQKNPTAFYLCASSTAGQGLSEQFFGPGTRLTVL.

V gene TRBV25-1 combines with J gene TRBJ1-1; D might be TRBD1 (5 bases). CDR3 length: 13 residues. Germline values: CDR1 MGHDK, CDR2 SYGVNS. The V end was cut by 5 bases, the J end by 4 bases, with 11 bases between. In nucleotides, the CDR3 is TGTGCCAGCAGTCGACAGCCGAGCACTGAAGCTTTCTTT. This sequence encodes CASSRQPSTEAFF.

The chain uses TRBV6-5 and TRBJ1-1; D might be TRBD1 (5 bases). Looked up from germline, CDR1 is MNHEY and CDR2 is SVGAGI. V lost 2 bases and J lost 4, with 11 bases in between. This CDR3 spans 14 amino acids. CDR3 loop: CASSYGAGFTEAFF. CDR3 sequence (DNA): TGTGCCAGCAGTTACGGGGCGGGGTTCACTGAAGCTTTCTTT.

The chain has TRBV5-1 and TRBJ2-5, with 8 bases aligning to TRBD2. This CDR3 region has 16 residues. V shed 7 bases and J 2 bases; nucleotides not matched to a gene: 13. Germline CDR1 and CDR2: SGHRS and YFSETQ. CDR3 in DNA: TGCGCCAGCCGGCACGTCCCTAGCGGGTCTCAAGAGACCCAGTACTTC. It is translated as CASRHVPSGSQETQYF.

The CDR3 spells CASSPTGRNYGYTF. CDR3 DNA sequence: TGTGCCAGCAGCCCGACAGGGCGGAACTATGGCTACACCTTC. The chain carries TRBV28 and TRBJ1-2, with 7 bases that match TRBD1. Trimming at V came to 6 bases and at J to 2 bases, leaving 6 bases not matched to a gene. Germline CDR1 MDHEN, CDR2 SYDVKM. The CDR3 covers 14 residues.

This clone was counted a single time. Written as DNA, the CDR3 is TGTGCCAGCAGCTATGACTTTGACGGATTCTACGAGCAGTACTTC. Protein: CASSYDFDGFYEQYF. V usage is TRBV2 and J usage is TRBJ2-7; D is ambiguous. Deletions cut 6 bases from V and 3 bases from J, with 18 bases between. CDR1 and CDR2 from the germline V gene are SNHLY and FYNNEI. The CDR3 loop spans 15 amino acids.

The table lists this clone with a count of one. The V and J genes are TRBV10-3 and TRBJ2-7; the D gene is possibly TRBD2 (5 bases). Germline loops: CDR1 ENHRY, CDR2 SYGVKD. The V end was cut by 8 bases, the J end by 3 bases, with 14 bases between. CDR3 size: 13 residues. The CDR3 sequence is CAIGNRGSYEQYF. The CDR3 DNA follows: TGTGCCATCGGTAACCGGGGAAGCTACGAGCAGTACTTC.

The chain combines TRBV5-1 with TRBJ2-3; 9 nucleotides agree with TRBD2. The V segment lost 4 bases and the J segment 6 bases; nucleotides outside the gene matches: 9. Germline V gene data show CDR1 as SGHRS and CDR2 as YFSETQ. This CDR3 contains 15 residues. This CDR3 reads CASSVERGAYDTQYF. DNA of the CDR3: TGCGCCAGCAGCGTAGAGCGGGGGGCCTACGATACGCAGTATTTT.

V is TRBV3-1 (or the pseudogene TRBV3-2) and J is TRBJ2-7, with 10 bases identical to TRBD1. The CDR3 is 17 amino acids. Germline loops: CDR1 LGHDT, CDR2 YNNKEL (reference sequence). The J segment lost 2 bases and the V segment lost 2 bases, leaving 9 bases of the junction unmatched. The CDR3 is CASSQSRWDRGPYEQYF. The CDR3, as DNA: TGTGCCAGCAGCCAAAGTCGTTGGGACAGGGGCCCCTACGAGCAGTACTTC.

CDR3: CASSQQGRNQPQHF. CDR3 nucleotide sequence: TGTGCCAGCTCACAACAGGGTCGAAATCAGCCCCAGCATTTT. This chain joins TRBV18 and TRBJ1-5, with D perhaps matching TRBD1 (6 bases). V was clipped by 4 bases and J by 4 bases, with 11 bases between them. CDR1 and CDR2 from the germline V gene are KGHSH and LQKENI. CDR3 length: 14 amino acids.

V usage is TRBV29-1 and J usage is TRBJ2-5; TRBD1 agrees at 8 bases. The length of the CDR3 is 14 residues. V was pared by 3 bases and J by 3 bases, with 6 bases of the junction left unmatched. CDR1 and CDR2 (germline): SQVTM, ANQGSEA. As DNA, the CDR3 is TGCAGCGTTGAGGGGGACAGGAATGAAGAGACCCAGTACTTC. This codes for CSVEGDRNEETQYF.

The chain recombines TRBV12-3 or TRBV12-4 with TRBJ1-5, with unresolved D. Trimming took 6 bases from V and 9 from J, leaving 15 bases between them. The CDR3 runs 13 residues. In DNA, the CDR3 is TGTGCCAGCAGGAAAGACGAGGGCTGGCCCCAGCATTTT. It translates to CASRKDEGWPQHF.

The chain recombines TRBV10-3 with TRBJ1-1; D remains ambiguous. The germline CDR1 and CDR2 sequences are ENHRY and SYGVKD. Trimming cost V 4 bases and J 5 bases, with 8 bases left between them. This CDR3 has 12 residues. The CDR3 DNA is TGTGCCATCAGTGCCCTCACTACTGAAGCTTTCTTT. Translating gives CAISALTTEAFF.

This chain uses TRBV27 with TRBJ1-6; D may be TRBD1 (5 bases). The CDR3 runs 15 residues. Germline V gene data show CDR1 as MNHEY and CDR2 as SMNVEV (reference sequence). Trimming removed 5 bases from V and 8 bases from J, with 16 bases in between. This CDR3 is CASSHRQSVYSPLHF. The CDR3 bases are TGTGCCAGCAGTCACCGACAGTCGGTTTATTCACCCCTCCACTTT.

The chain joins TRBV6-5 to TRBJ1-2, with D unresolved. CDR1 is MNHEY and CDR2 is SVGAGI in the germline V gene. CDR3 size: 13 residues. V dropped 5 bases and J dropped 2 bases, with 9 bases sitting between them. This chain's CDR3 is CASSPEGNYGYTF. The CDR3 region has the DNA TGTGCCAGCAGTCCCGAGGGAAACTATGGCTACACCTTC.

This clone turned up a few times. V is TRBV6-5 and J is TRBJ1-2; D possibly corresponds to TRBD1 (6 bases). CDR1 MNHEY and CDR2 SVGAGI come from the germline V gene. V shed 0 bases and J shed 2 bases, with 10 bases lying between them. This CDR3 region has 15 residues. Written as DNA, the CDR3 is TGTGCCAGCAGTTACTCGAGGGGGTTCAACTATGGCTACACCTTC. Protein: CASSYSRGFNYGYTF.

J is TRBJ2-1 and V is TRBV5-4, with 10 bases lining up with TRBD1. The V gene end was trimmed by 1 base and the J gene end by 15 bases; junction bases not matched to a gene: 13. The CDR3 extends over 15 amino acids. The germline V gene encodes CDR1 SGHNT and CDR2 YYREEE (reference sequence). CDR3 in DNA: TGTGCCAGCAGCTTGTGGGACAGGGGATTGTACGGTCTGTTCTTC. It is translated as CASSLWDRGLYGLFF. The complete variable domain, with remaining parts taken from reference TRBV5-4 and TRBJ2-1, reads ETGVTQSPTHLIKTRGQQVTLRCSSQSGHNTVSWYQQALGQGPQFIFQYYREEENGRGNFPPRFSGLQFPNYSSELNVNALELDDSALYLCASSLWDRGLYGLFFGPGTRLTVL.

This clone appeared a single time. Here the CDR3 DNA reads TGTGCCAGCAGCCAAGGATTCCGCAGGGATGATGGCTACACCTTC. This gives the protein CASSQGFRRDDGYTF. The V and J genes are TRBV3-1 (or the pseudogene TRBV3-2) and TRBJ1-2, with D perhaps matching TRBD1 (5 bases). This CDR3 is 15 amino acids long. V lost 1 base and J lost 6, with 15 bases in between. CDR1 LGHDT and CDR2 YNNKEL come from the germline V gene (reference sequence).

The chain uses TRBV4-1 and TRBJ1-3, with 8 positions matching TRBD1. The germline CDR1 and CDR2 sequences are MGHRA and YSYEKL. The CDR3 is 17 amino acids. Germline trimming cut 2 bases from V and 1 base from J; bases unmatched to any gene: 7. The CDR3 spells CASSQFGQGGSGNTIYF. DNA for the CDR3: TGCGCCAGCAGCCAATTCGGACAGGGAGGTTCTGGAAACACCATATATTTT.

This chain links TRBV10-3 with TRBJ1-2, with 9 bases matching TRBD1. CDR3 length: 12 residues. V gave up 10 bases and J gave up 8 bases; unmatched junction bases: 8. Germline V CDR1 and CDR2: ENHRY, SYGVKD. CDR3 nucleotides: TGTGCCAATGGGCGACAGGGGGAAGGCTACACCTTC. It translates to CANGRQGEGYTF.

J is TRBJ1-2 and V is TRBV29-1; 11 nucleotides line up with TRBD1. The CDR3 contains 13 residues. Trimming took 7 bases from V and 6 from J; bases not matched to a gene: 7. Germline V gene lookup returns CDR1 SQVTM and CDR2 ANQGSEA. The CDR3 sequence is CSAWDRGLDGYTF. The CDR3 DNA is TGCAGCGCGTGGGACAGGGGGTTAGATGGCTACACCTTC.

The chain has TRBV7-3 and TRBJ2-1; 7 bases match TRBD1. With V trimmed by 2 bases and J by 4 bases, 5 bases remained unmatched. CDR1 is SGHTA and CDR2 is FQGTGA in the germline V gene. This CDR3 is 15 amino acids long. CDR3 loop: CASSLQTGQYNEQFF. The CDR3 nucleotides read TGTGCCAGCAGCTTACAAACGGGACAGTACAATGAGCAGTTCTTC.

The chain employs TRBV6-2 or TRBV6-3 and TRBJ1-5; no clear D. The CDR3 is made up of 13 amino acids. Trimming cost V 4 bases and J 4 bases, with 8 bases left between them. Germline lookup yields CDR1 MNHEY and CDR2 SVGEGT. CDR3: CASSSRVNQPQHF. As DNA, the CDR3 is TGTGCCAGCAGTTCGAGAGTAAATCAGCCCCAGCATTTT.

The CDR3 region is CASSLYDGGGNTIYF. The CDR3 nucleotides are TGTGCCAGCAGCCTTTATGACGGGGGTGGAAACACCATATATTTT. The V gene is TRBV7-2, the J gene TRBJ1-3; weak D call: TRBD1 (5 bases). Trimming removed 5 bases from V and 3 bases from J, with 14 bases in between. This CDR3 spans 15 amino acids. Germline loops: CDR1 SGHTA, CDR2 FQGNSA.

V and J are TRBV18 and TRBJ2-7; D possibly corresponds to TRBD2 (5 bases). The CDR3 totals 15 residues. With 5 bases removed from V and 7 bases from J, the gap between germline ends came to 21 bases. In germline, CDR1 is KGHSH, CDR2 LQKENI. CDR3 in amino acids: CASSSRASPAWEQYF. The CDR3 DNA follows: TGTGCCAGCTCATCGAGGGCCTCCCCCGCTTGGGAGCAGTACTTC.

The chain joins TRBV6-2 or TRBV6-3 to TRBJ1-2, with D possibly matching TRBD1 (6 bases). The CDR3 extends over 14 amino acids. Germline V gene sequence: CDR1 MNHEY, CDR2 SVGEGT. The ends were cut back, 6 bases at V and 8 bases at J, with 19 bases in the middle. This CDR3 reads CASSPHRERGGYTF. The CDR3, as DNA: TGTGCCAGCAGCCCCCACAGGGAAAGAGGCGGCTACACCTTC.

The chain has TRBV6-1 and TRBJ1-2, with D possibly matching TRBD1 (5 bases). The CDR3 contains 16 residues. CDR1 and CDR2 (germline): MNHNS, SASEGT. V lost 2 bases and J 8 bases, leaving 21 bases between the germline ends. CDR3 bases: TGTGCCAGCAGTGAAAGGCAGGGTGGTGCCCGCGCGGGCTACACCTTC. Protein product: CASSERQGGARAGYTF.

This clone was seen only once. The V gene is TRBV19, the J gene TRBJ2-1, with D possibly being TRBD2 (7 bases). CDR3 length: 16 amino acids. Germline CDR1 reads LNHDA; CDR2 reads SQIVND (reference sequence). The germline V and J ends were trimmed by 6 bases and 2 bases, with 17 bases remaining between them. The CDR3 DNA follows: TGTGCCAGTAGACCGTATATCGGGGGGCCCTACAATGAGCAGTTCTTC. Its translation is CASRPYIGGPYNEQFF.